These 3 T cell receptor beta chains were all obtained from the same sample, sequenced in a study of shared clonotypes between healthy human individuals. CD45RO-negative CD8 cells positively selected for CCR7 made up the naive population, which excluded terminally differentiated effector memory CD45RA+ cells. Generated by immunoSEQ multiplex PCR, the TCRdb table keeps only in-frame clones and is missing some. The sample shows millions of clones, approximately 94% of them seen only once. Sequencing input: naive CD8+ T cells from PBMCs. The receptors shown here come from a man aged 18 to 35 in good health. Some clones in this sample may be carry-over from other donors' samples.

This sequence joins TRBV29-1 and TRBJ2-1; D tentatively reads TRBD1 or TRBD2 (6 bases each). Germline CDR1 and CDR2: SQVTM and ANQGSEA. This CDR3 has 14 amino acids. The V end lost 3 bases, the J end lost 4 bases, and 13 bases lay between the germline ends. The CDR3 region is CSVDPGARYNEQFF. As DNA, the CDR3 is TGCAGCGTTGACCCGGGGGCCCGATACAATGAGCAGTTCTTC.

This rearrangement joins TRBV30 to TRBJ1-2, with a tentative D call TRBD1 (6 bases). This CDR3 is 14 amino acids long. Trimming removed 0 bases at V and 2 bases at J, with 10 bases between. The germline V gene has CDR1 GTSNPN and CDR2 SVGIG (reference sequence). Written as DNA, the CDR3 is TGTGCCTGGAGTGTATATGGACAGAACTATGGCTACACCTTC. It encodes CAWSVYGQNYGYTF.

The V gene is TRBV4-1, the J gene TRBJ2-1, with 11 bases identical to TRBD2. Trimming took 5 bases from V and 4 from J; bases not matched to a gene: 4. CDR3 length: 15 amino acids. Germline loops: CDR1 MGHRA, CDR2 YSYEKL. As DNA, the CDR3 is TGCGCCAGCAGCTCCCGACTAGCGGGGTACAATGAGCAGTTCTTC. This codes for CASSSRLAGYNEQFF.